The present T cell receptor (beta chain) was sequenced within a study of TIL therapy for anti-PD-1-resistant metastatic lung cancer. The wider study: Tumors were harvested before any PD-1/PD-L1 blockade. Median tumor PD-L1 proportion score was roughly 6%. Most patients had lung adenocarcinoma; a handful of tumors were EGFR-mutant, two ALK-rearranged; half smoked currently or formerly. Findings and caveats of the study: Treatment-naive, never-smoker and oncogene-addicted patients were overrepresented in this highly selected cohort.

Regarding this clone: Its target is not known.

Sequencing used immunoSEQ v3. Using immunoSEQ multiplex PCR, the repertoire was profiled, and TCRdb retains in-frame clones only, with some absent. The sample has tens of thousands of clones, around 63% seen once. Germline values: CDR1 MNHNY, CDR2 SVGAGI (reference sequence). J was trimmed by 10 bases and V by 5 bases; bases with no gene match: 6. There are 13 residues in the CDR3. Regarding time point: pre-treatment sample, taken before nivolumab and TIL therapy. The J gene is TRBJ1-4, the V gene TRBV6-6; 8 bases line up with TRBD1. The receptor was derived from a person aged 30 to 80 with non-small cell lung cancer. The sample consisted of blood, taken at baseline. CDR3 coding DNA: TGTGCCAGCAGTCCCAGGGGGCAGGTAAAACTGTTTTTT. This translates into CASSPRGQVKLFF.